These T cell receptor beta chains were read from a single sample in a study of Ad26.COV2.S vaccination and SARS-CoV-2 variants. TCRdb's table, derived via immunoSEQ multiplex PCR, lists solely in-frame clones and lacks some. Seen here are nearly 400,000 clones, 75% to 90% observed once, and the top ten hold around 2%. The sample was peripheral blood, taken in a trial of Ad26.COV2.S vaccine versus placebo. Every receptor here comes from a person between 18 and 60 years old who received the Ad26.COV2.S COVID-19 vaccine or a placebo. The CDR3 runs from the conserved cysteine through the conserved F or W. D genes are given only for firm matches. Clone sizes are given selectively: once, few, many, or a class where the clone is expanded.

v_gene	abundance	d_gene	j_gene	CDR3aa	CDR3nt
TRBV28	-	-	TRBJ2-3	CASRGHAADTQYF	TGTGCCAGCCGGGGCCACGCCGCAGATACGCAGTATTTT
TRBV28	-	-	TRBJ1-1	CASTPSQGYTEAFF	TGTGCCAGCACTCCATCGCAGGGGTACACTGAAGCTTTCTTT
TRBV11-2	-	TRBD1	TRBJ2-1	CASSSHRGVDEQFF	TGTGCCAGCAGCTCGCACAGGGGAGTGGATGAGCAGTTCTTC
TRBV5-4	once	-	TRBJ2-3	CASSLDAAGLTDTQYF	TGTGCCAGCAGCTTGGACGCGGCGGGACTCACAGATACGCAGTATTTT
TRBV5-5	-	-	TRBJ1-4	CASSLEFSEKLFF	TGTGCCAGCAGCTTGGAGTTTTCAGAAAAACTGTTTTTT
TRBV5-1	-	-	TRBJ2-2	CASSPSTANTGELFF	TGCGCCAGCAGCCCCTCTACGGCGAACACCGGGGAGCTGTTTTTT
TRBV28	-	-	TRBJ1-2	CASRHFGGSDNYGYTF	TGTGCCAGCAGGCACTTCGGGGGGTCGGATAACTATGGCTACACCTTC
TRBV5-1	-	-	TRBJ2-3	CASSLGTSTDTQYF	TGCGCCAGCAGCCTCGGGACTAGCACAGATACGCAGTATTTT
TRBV18	-	TRBD2	TRBJ2-7	CASSDAGLAGAYEQYF	TGTGCCAGCTCTGACGCCGGACTAGCGGGGGCCTACGAGCAGTACTTC
TRBV24-1	-	TRBD1	TRBJ2-2	CATSDPVQGKELFF	TGTGCCACCAGTGATCCAGTACAGGGGAAGGAGCTGTTTTTT
TRBV19	-	-	TRBJ2-1	CASSISQAISSYNEQFF	TGTGCCAGTAGTATATCCCAAGCGATCAGCTCCTACAATGAGCAGTTCTTC
TRBV14	-	-	TRBJ1-4	CASSQRGRGYEKLFF	TGTGCCAGCAGCCAACGGGGCAGGGGATATGAAAAACTGTTTTTT
TRBV5-1	-	-	TRBJ2-7	CASSPGVGGGGYEQYF	TGCGCCAGCAGCCCGGGAGTCGGCGGAGGAGGGTACGAGCAGTACTTC
TRBV5-4	-	-	TRBJ2-7	CASSLGASTYEQYF	TGTGCCAGCAGCTTGGGAGCGTCTACCTACGAGCAGTACTTC
TRBV19	-	TRBD1	TRBJ1-5	CASSIWTGDQPQHF	TGTGCCAGTAGTATATGGACAGGGGATCAGCCCCAGCATTTT
TRBV10-1	-	TRBD1	TRBJ1-2	CASSPGTGDGYTF	TGCGCCAGCAGTCCCGGGACAGGAGATGGCTACACCTTC
TRBV7-2	-	-	TRBJ1-3	CASSLTGNTIYF	TGTGCCAGCAGCTTAACTGGAAACACCATATATTTT
TRBV7-2	-	TRBD2	TRBJ2-7	CASSLGTSGLPPRYF	TGTGCCAGCAGCTTAGGTACTAGCGGGCTCCCCCCGCGGTACTTC
TRBV2	once	TRBD1	TRBJ2-7	CASRRDRGAYEQYF	TGTGCCAGCAGAAGGGACAGGGGGGCCTACGAGCAGTACTTC
TRBV12-3/TRBV12-4	-	-	TRBJ1-5	CASSLGSNQPQHF	TGTGCCAGCAGTTTAGGTAGCAATCAGCCCCAGCATTTT
TRBV9	-	TRBD2	TRBJ2-6	CASSTLLGLAGVGANVLTF	TGTGCCAGCAGCACCCTATTAGGACTAGCGGGAGTTGGGGCCAACGTCCTGACTTTC
TRBV11-2	-	-	TRBJ2-7	CASSPVGGITYEQYF	TGTGCCAGCAGCCCAGTCGGTGGGATCACCTACGAGCAGTACTTC
TRBV9	-	TRBD2	TRBJ2-5	CASSVGQGTTSGQETQYF	TGTGCCAGCAGCGTAGGGCAGGGGACGACTAGCGGACAAGAGACCCAGTACTTC
TRBV15	-	-	TRBJ2-1	CATSNSPAIVNEQFF	TGTGCCACCAGCAATTCCCCCGCGATAGTCAATGAGCAGTTCTTC
TRBV27	-	-	TRBJ1-6	CASSSQNSPLHF	TGTGCCAGCAGTTCCCAGAATTCACCCCTCCACTTT
TRBV7-6	-	-	TRBJ2-4	CASSPGQNIQYF	TGTGCCAGCAGTCCCGGACAGAACATTCAGTACTTC
TRBV29-1	-	TRBD1	TRBJ2-7	CSVGWDSWPYEQYF	TGCAGCGTTGGGTGGGACAGCTGGCCCTACGAGCAGTACTTC
TRBV7-9	-	-	TRBJ2-2	CASSSRRGAGEFDTGELFF	TGTGCCAGCAGCTCCCGCCGGGGGGCGGGAGAGTTTGACACCGGGGAGCTGTTTTTT
TRBV3-1/TRBV3-2	-	-	TRBJ2-5	CASSQDPRETQYF	TGTGCCAGCAGCCAAGACCCCCGGGAGACCCAGTACTTC
TRBV30	-	TRBD1	TRBJ1-2	CAWSLDRAANYGYTF	TGTGCCTGGAGTCTTGACAGGGCAGCTAACTATGGCTACACCTTC
TRBV9	-	TRBD1	TRBJ2-6	CASSPTGVVYGANVLTF	TGTGCCAGCAGCCCAACAGGGGTGGTGTATGGGGCCAACGTCCTGACTTTC
TRBV7-8	-	TRBD1	TRBJ1-2	CASSFGQGSGYTF	TGTGCCAGCAGCTTCGGACAGGGTAGTGGCTACACCTTC